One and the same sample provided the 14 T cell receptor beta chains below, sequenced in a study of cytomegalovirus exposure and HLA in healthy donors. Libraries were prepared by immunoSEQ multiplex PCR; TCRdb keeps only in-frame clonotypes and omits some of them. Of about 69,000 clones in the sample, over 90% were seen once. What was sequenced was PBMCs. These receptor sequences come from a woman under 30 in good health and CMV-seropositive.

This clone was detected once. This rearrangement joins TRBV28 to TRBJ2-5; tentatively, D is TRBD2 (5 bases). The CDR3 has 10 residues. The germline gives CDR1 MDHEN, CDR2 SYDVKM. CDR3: CAVYGKTQYF. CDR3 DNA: TGTGCTGTTTACGGGAAGACCCAGTACTTC.

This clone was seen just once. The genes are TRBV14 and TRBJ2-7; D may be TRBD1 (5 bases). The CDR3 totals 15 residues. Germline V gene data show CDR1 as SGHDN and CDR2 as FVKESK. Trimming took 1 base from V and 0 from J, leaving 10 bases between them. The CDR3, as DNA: TGTGCCAGCAGCCAAGCTCACAGGAGCTCCTACGAGCAGTACTTC. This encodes CASSQAHRSSYEQYF. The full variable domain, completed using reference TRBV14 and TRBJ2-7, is EAGVTQFPSHSVIEKGQTVTLRCDPISGHDNLYWYRRVMGKEIKFLLHFVKESKQDESGMPNNRFLAERTGGTYSTLKVQPAELEDSGVYFCASSQAHRSSYEQYFGPGTRLTVT.

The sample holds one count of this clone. CDR3 DNA sequence: TGTGCCAGCAGTTCCTCTGGACAGGCCACCACTTACGGCTACACCTTC. It yields the protein CASSSSGQATTYGYTF. The chain combines TRBV6-5 with TRBJ1-2, with 7 bases lining up with TRBD1. The CDR3 is 16 amino acids. V dropped 4 bases and J dropped 8; count of bases not matched to a gene: 16. The V gene's germline CDR1 is MNHEY and CDR2 SVGAGI.

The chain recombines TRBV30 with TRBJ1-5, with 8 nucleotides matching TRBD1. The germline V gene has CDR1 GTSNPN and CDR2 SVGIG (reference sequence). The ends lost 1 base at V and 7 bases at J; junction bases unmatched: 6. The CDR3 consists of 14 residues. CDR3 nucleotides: TGTGCCTGGAGTGCCCCGGACAGGGCCCAGCCCCAGCATTTT. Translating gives CAWSAPDRAQPQHF.

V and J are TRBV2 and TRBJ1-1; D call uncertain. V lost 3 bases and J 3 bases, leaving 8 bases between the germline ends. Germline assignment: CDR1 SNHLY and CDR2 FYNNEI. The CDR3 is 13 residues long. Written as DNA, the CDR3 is TGTGCCAGCAGTGAGAGGGCTTACACTGAAGCTTTCTTT. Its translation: CASSERAYTEAFF.

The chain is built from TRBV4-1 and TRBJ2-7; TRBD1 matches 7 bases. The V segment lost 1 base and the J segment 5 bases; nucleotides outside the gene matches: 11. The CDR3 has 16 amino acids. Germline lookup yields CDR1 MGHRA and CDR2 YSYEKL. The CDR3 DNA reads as TGCGCCAGCAGCCAAGTTCGGGAAACAGGGGTCCACGAGCAGTACTTC. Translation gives CASSQVRETGVHEQYF.

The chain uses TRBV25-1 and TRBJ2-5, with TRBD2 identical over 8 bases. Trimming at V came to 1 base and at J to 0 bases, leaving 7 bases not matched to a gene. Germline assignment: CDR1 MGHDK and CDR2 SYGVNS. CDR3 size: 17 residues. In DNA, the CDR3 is TGTGCCAGCAGTGAATCCTCGACTAGCGCCGACCAAGAGACCCAGTACTTC. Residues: CASSESSTSADQETQYF.

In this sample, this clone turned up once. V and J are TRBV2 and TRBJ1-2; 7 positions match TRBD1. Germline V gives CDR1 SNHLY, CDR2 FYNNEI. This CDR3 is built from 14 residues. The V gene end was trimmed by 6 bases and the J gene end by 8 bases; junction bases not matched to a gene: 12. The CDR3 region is CASRSRQGGRGYTF. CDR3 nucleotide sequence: TGTGCCAGCAGAAGTAGACAGGGAGGAAGGGGCTACACCTTC.

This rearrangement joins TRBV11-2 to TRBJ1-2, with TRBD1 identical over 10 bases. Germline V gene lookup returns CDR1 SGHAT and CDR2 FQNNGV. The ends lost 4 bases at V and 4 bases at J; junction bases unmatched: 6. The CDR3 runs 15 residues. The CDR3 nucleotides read TGTGCCAGCAGCTCTAACGGACAGGGGGGCTATGGCTACACCTTC. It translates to CASSSNGQGGYGYTF.

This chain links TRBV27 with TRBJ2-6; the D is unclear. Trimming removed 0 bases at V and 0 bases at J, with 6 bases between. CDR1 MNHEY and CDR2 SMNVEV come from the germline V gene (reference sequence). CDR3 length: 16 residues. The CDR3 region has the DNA TGTGCCAGCAGTTTATCTTTAGTCTCTGGGGCCAACGTCCTGACTTTC. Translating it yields CASSLSLVSGANVLTF.

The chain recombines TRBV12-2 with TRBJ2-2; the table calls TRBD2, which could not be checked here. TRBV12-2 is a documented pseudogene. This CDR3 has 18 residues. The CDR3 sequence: CASRQGLAGGPEGGELFF. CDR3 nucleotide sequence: TGTGCAAGTCGCCAGGGACTAGCGGGAGGGCCGGAGGGCGGGGAGCTGTTTTTT.

The CDR3 DNA is TGTGCCAGCAGCTTAATTCAGGGGAGCGGGATTACGGATGGCTACACCTTC. Encoded protein: CASSLIQGSGITDGYTF. The chain combines TRBV13 with TRBJ1-2, with a possible D match to TRBD1 (6 bases). Looked up from germline, CDR1 is PRHDT and CDR2 is FYEKMQ (reference sequence). The V gene lost 2 bases and the J gene lost 6 bases, with 22 bases spanning the gap. The CDR3 length is 17 residues.

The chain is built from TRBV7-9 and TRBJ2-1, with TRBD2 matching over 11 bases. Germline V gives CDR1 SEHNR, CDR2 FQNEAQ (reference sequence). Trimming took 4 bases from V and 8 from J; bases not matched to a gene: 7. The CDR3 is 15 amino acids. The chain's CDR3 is CASSSVTSGKDEQFF. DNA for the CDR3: TGTGCCAGCAGCTCCGTGACTAGCGGGAAGGATGAGCAGTTCTTC.

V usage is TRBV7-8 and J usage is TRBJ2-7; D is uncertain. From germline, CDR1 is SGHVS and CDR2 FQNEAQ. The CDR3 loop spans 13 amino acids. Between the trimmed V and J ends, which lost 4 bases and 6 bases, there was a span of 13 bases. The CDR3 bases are TGTGCCAGCAGCTCTTTAAGCGCCGCCGAGCAGTACTTC. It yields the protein CASSSLSAAEQYF.